This T cell receptor beta chain was identified during a study of T-cell memory formation after mild COVID-19. This clonotype has a count of ten or more. One entry per CDR3 protein results from TCRdb running MiXCR on the 5' RACE reads. The table lists a few hundred thousand distinct CDR3 sequences, roughly 20% of them singletons. This clonotype originated in an adult woman who had mild COVID-19 (a few samples of this study predate the infection). Cell type and time point are not known. Sequencing used PBMCs or a T cell subset sorted from them (not recorded which).

The CDR3 nucleotides are TGTGCCAGCAGGCAGGGGGGAGGCGAGCAGTTCTTC. Its protein is CASRQGGGEQFF. The rearrangement uses TRBV12-3 or TRBV12-4 and TRBJ2-1, with D possibly TRBD1 on 7 matching bases. The CDR3 is made up of 12 amino acids. Trimming removed 6 bases from V and 10 bases from J, with 13 bases in between.